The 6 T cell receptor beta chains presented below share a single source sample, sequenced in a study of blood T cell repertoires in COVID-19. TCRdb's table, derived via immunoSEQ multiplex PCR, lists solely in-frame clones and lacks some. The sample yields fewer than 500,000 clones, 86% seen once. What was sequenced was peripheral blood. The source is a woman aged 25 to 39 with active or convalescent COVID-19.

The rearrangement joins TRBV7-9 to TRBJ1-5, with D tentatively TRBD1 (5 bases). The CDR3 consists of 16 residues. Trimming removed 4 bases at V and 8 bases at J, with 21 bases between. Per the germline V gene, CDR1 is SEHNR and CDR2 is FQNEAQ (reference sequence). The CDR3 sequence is CASSSTPGLLSEPQHF. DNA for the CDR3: TGTGCCAGCAGCTCCACTCCGGGACTCCTAAGTGAGCCCCAGCATTTT.

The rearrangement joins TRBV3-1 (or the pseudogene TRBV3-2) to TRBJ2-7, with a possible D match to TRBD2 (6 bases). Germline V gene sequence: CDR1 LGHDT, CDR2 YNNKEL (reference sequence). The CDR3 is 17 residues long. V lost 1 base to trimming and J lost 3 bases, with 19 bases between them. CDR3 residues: CASSQVSPPGLHYEQYF. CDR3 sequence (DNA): TGTGCCAGCAGCCAAGTTTCCCCCCCGGGACTCCACTACGAGCAGTACTTC.

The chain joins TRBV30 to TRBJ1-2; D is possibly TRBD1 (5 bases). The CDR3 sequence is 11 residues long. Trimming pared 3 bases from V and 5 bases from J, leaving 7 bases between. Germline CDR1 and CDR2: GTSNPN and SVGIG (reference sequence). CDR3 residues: CAWSGHYGYTF. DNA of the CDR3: TGTGCCTGGAGCGGACATTATGGCTACACCTTC. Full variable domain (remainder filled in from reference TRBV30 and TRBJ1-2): SQTIHQWPATLVQPVGSPLSLECTVEGTSNPNLYWYRQAAGRGLQLLFYSVGIGQISSEVPQNLSASRPQDRQFILSSKKLLLSDSGFYLCAWSGHYGYTFGSGTRLTVV.

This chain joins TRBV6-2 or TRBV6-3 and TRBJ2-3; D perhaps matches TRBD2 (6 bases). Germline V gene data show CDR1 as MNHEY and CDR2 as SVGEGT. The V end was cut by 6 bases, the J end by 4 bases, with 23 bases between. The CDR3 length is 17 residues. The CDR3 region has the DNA TGTGCCAGCAGCTCTCCGAGGTTAGGAGGAGGGGCAGATACGCAGTATTTT. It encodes CASSSPRLGGGADTQYF.

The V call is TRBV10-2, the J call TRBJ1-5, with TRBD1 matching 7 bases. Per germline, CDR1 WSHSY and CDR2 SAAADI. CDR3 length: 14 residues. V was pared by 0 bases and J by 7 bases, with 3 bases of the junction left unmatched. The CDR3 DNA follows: TGCGCCAGCAGTGAGTCAGGGGGCGGCCAGCCCCAGCATTTT. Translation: CASSESGGGQPQHF.

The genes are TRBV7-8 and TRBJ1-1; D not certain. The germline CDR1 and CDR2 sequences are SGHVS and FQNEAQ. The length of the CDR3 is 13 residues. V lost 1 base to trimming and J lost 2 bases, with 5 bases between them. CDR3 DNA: TGTGCCAGCAGCTTAGGGGCAAACACTGAAGCTTTCTTT. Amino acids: CASSLGANTEAFF.